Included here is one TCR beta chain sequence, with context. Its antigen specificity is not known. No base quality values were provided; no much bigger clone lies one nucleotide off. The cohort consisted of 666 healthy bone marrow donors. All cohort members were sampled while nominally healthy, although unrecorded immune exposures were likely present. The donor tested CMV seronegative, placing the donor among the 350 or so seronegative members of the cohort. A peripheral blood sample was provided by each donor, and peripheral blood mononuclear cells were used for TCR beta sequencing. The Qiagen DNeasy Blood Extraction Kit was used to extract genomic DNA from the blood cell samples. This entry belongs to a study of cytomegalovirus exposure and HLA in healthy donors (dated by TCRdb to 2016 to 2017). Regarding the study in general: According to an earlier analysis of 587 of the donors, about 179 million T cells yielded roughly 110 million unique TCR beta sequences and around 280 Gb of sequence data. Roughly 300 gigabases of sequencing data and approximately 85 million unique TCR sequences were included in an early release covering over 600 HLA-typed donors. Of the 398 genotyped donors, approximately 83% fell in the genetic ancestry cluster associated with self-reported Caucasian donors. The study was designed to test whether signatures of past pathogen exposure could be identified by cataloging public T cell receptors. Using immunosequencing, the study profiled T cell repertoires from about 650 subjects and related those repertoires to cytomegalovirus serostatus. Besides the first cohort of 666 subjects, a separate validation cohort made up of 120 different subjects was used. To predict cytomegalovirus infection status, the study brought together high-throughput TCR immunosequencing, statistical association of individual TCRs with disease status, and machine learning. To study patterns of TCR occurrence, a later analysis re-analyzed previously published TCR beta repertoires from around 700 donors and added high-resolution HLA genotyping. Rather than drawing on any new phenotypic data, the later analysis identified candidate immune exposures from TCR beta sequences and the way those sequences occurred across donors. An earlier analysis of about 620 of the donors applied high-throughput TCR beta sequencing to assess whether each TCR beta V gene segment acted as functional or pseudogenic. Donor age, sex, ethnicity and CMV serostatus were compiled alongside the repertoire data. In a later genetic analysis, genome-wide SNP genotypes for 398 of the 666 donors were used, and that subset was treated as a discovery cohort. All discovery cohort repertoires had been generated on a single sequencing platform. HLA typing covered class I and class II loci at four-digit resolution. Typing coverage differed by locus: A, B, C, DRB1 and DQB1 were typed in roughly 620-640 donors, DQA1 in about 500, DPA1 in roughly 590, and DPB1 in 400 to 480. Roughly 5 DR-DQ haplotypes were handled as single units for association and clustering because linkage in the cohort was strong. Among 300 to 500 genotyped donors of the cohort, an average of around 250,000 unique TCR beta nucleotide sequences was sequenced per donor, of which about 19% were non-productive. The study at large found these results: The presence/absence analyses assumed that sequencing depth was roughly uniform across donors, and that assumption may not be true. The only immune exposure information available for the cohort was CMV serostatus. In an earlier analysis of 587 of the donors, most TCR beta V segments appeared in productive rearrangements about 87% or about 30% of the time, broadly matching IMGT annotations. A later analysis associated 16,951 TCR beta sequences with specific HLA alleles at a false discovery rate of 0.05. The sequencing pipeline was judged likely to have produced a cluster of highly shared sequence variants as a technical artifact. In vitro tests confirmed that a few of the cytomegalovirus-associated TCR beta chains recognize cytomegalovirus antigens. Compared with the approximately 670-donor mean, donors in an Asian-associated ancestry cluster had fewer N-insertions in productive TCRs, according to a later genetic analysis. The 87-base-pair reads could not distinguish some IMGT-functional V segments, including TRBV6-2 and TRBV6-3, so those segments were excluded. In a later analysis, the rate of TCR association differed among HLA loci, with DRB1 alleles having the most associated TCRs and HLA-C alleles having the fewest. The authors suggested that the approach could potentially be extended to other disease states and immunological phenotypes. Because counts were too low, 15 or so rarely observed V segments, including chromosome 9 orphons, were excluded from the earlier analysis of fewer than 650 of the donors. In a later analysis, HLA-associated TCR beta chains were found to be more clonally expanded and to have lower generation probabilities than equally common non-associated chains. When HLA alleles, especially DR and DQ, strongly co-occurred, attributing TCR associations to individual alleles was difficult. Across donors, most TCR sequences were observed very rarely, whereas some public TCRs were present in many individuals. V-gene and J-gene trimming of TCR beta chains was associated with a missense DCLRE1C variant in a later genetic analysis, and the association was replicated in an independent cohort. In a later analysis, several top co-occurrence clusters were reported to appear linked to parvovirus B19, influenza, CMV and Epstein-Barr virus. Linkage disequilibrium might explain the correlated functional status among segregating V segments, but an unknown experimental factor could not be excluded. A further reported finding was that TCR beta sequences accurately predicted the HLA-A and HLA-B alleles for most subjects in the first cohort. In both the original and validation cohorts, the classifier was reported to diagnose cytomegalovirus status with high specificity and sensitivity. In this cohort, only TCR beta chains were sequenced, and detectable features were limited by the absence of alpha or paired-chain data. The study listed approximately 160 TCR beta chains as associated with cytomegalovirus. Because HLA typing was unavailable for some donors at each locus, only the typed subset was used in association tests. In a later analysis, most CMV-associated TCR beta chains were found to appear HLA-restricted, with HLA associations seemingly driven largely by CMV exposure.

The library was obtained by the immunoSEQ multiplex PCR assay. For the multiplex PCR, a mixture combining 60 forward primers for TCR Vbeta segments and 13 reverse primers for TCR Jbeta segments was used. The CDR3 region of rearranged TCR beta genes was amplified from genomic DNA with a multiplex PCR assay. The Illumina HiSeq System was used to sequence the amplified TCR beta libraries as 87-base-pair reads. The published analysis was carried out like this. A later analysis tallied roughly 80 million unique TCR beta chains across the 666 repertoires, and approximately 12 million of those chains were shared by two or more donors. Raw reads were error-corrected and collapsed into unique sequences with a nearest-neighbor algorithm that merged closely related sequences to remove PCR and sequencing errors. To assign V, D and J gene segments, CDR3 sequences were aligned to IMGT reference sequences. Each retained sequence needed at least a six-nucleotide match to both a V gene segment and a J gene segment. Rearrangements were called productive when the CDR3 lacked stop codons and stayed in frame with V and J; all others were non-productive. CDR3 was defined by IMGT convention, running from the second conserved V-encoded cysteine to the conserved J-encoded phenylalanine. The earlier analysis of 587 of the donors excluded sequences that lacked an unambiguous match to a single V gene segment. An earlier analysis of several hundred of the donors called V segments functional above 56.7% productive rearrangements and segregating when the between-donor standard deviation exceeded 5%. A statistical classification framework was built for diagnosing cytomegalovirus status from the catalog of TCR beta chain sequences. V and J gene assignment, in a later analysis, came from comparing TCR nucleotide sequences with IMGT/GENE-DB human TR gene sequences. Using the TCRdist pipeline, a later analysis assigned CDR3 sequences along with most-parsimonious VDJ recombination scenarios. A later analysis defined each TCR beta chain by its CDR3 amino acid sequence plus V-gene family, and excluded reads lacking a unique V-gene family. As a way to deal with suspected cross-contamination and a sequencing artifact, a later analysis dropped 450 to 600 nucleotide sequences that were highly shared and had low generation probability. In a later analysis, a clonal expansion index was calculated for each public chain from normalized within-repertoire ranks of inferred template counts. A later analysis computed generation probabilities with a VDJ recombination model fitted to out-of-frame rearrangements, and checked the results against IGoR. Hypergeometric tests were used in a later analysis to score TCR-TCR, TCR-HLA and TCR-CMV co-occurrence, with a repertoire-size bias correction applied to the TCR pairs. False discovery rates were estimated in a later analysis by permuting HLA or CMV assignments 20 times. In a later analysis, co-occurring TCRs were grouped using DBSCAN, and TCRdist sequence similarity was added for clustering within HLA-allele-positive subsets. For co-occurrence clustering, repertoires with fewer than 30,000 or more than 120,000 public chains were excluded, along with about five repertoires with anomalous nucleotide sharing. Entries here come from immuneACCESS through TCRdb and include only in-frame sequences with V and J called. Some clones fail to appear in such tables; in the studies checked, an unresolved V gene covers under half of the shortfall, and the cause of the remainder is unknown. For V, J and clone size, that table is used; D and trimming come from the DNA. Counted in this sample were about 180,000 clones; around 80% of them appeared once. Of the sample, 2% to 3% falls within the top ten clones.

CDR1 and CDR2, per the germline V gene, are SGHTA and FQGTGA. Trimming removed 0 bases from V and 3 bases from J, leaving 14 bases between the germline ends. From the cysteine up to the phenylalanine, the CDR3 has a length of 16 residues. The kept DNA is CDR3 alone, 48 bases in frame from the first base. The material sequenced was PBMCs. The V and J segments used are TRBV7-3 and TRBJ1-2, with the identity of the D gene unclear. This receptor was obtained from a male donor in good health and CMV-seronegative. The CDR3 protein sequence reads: CASSLTGLRRDYGYTF. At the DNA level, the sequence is TGTGCCAGCAGCTTAACCGGCCTCAGGAGGGACTATGGCTACACCTTC.